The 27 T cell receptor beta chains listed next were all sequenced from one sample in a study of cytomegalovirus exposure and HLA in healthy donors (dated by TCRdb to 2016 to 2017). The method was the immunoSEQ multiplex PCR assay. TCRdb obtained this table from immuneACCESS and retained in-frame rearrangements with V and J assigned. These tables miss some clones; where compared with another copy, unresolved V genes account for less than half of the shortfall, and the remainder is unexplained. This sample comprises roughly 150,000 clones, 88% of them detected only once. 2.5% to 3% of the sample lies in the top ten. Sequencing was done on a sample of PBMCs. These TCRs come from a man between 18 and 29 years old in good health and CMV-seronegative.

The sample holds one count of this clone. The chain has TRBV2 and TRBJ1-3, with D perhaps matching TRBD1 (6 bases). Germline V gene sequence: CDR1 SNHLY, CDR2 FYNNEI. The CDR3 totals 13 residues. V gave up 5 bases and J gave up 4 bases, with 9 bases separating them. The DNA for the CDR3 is TGTGCCAGCAGTTCCGGACAGGGAAACACCATATATTTT. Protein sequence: CASSSGQGNTIYF.

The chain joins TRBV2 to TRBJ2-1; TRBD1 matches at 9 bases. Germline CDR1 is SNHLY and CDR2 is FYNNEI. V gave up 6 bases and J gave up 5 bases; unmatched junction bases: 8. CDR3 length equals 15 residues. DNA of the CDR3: TGTGCCAGCAGGATTGAGGGACAGGGAAACAATGAGCAGTTCTTC. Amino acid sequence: CASRIEGQGNNEQFF.

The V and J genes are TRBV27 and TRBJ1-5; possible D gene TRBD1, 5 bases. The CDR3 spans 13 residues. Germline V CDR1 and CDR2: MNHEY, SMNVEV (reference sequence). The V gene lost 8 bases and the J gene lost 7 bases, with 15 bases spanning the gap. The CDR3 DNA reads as TGTGCCAGCCGGGGGGACGAACTCCAGCCCCAGCATTTT. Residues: CASRGDELQPQHF.

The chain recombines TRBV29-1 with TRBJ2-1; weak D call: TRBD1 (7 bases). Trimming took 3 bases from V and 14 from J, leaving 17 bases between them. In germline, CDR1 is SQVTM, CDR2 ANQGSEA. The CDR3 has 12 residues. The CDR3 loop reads CSVDASDRVEFF. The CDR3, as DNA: TGCAGCGTTGATGCTAGCGACAGGGTGGAGTTCTTC.

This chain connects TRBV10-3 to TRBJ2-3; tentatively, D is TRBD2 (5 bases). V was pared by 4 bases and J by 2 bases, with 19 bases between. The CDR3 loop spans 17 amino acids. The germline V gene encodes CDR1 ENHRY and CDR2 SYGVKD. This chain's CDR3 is CAISGRVPAASTDTQYF. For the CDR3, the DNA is TGTGCCATCAGTGGGCGGGTCCCTGCCGCCTCCACAGATACGCAGTATTTT.

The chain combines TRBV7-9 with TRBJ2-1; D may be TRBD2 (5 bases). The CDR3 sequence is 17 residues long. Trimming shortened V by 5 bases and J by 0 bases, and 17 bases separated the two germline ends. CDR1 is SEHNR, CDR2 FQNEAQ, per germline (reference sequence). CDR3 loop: CASSPFKTGSSYNEQFF. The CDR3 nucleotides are TGTGCCAGCAGCCCATTCAAGACGGGAAGCTCCTACAATGAGCAGTTCTTC.

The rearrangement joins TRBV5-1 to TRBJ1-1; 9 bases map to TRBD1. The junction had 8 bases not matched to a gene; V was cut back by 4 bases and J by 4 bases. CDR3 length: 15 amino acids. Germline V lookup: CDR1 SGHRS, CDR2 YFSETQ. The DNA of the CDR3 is TGCGCCAGCAGCCCCGGACAGGGGCGGGTCACTGAAGCTTTCTTT. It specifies CASSPGQGRVTEAFF.

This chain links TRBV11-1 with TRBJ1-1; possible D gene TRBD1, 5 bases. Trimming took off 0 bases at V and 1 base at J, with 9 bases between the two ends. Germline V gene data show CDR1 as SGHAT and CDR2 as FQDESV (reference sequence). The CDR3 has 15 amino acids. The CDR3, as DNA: TGTGCCAGCAGCTTAGCGCCAGGGTCGAACACTGAAGCTTTCTTT. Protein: CASSLAPGSNTEAFF.

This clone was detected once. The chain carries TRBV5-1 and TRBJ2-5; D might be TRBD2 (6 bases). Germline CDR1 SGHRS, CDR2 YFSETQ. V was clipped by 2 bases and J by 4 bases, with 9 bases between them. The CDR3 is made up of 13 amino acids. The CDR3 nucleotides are TGCGCCAGCAGCTTACCCGGGGGAGAGACCCAGTACTTC. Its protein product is CASSLPGGETQYF.

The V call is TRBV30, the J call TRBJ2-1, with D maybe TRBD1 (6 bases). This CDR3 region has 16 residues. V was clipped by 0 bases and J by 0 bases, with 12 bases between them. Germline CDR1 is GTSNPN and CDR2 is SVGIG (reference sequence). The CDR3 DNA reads TGTGCCTGGAGTGTCTTTAGGGGGAGCTCCTACAATGAGCAGTTCTTC. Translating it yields CAWSVFRGSSYNEQFF.

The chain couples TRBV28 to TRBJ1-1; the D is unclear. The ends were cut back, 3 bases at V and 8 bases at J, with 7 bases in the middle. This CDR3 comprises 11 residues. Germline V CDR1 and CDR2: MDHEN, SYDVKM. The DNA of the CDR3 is TGTGCCAGCAGTTTTAACGGGGAAGCTTTCTTT. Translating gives CASSFNGEAFF.

The CDR3 protein is CASSPGGGTTDTQYF. The DNA for the CDR3 is TGTGCCAGCAGCCCGGGAGGGGGAACTACAGATACGCAGTATTTT. The genes are TRBV11-3 and TRBJ2-3; 8 bases are shared with TRBD2. The CDR3 runs 15 residues. Germline assignment: CDR1 SGHNT and CDR2 YENEEA. The V gene end was trimmed by 5 bases and the J gene end by 3 bases; junction bases not matched to a gene: 7.

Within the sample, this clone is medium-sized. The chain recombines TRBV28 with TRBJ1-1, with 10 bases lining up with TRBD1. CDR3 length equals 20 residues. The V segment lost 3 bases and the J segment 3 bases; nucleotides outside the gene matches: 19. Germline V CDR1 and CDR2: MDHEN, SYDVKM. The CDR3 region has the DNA TGTGCCAGCAGTTTCCACGACACCGACAGGGGGCGGAGTAGGGACACTGAAGCTTTCTTT. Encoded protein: CASSFHDTDRGRSRDTEAFF.

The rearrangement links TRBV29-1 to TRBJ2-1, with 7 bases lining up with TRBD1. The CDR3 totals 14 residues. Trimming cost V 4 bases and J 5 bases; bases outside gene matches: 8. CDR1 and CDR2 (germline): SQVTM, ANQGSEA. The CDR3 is CSVGTGLPNNEQFF. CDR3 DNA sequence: TGCAGCGTTGGGACAGGCCTGCCTAACAATGAGCAGTTCTTC.

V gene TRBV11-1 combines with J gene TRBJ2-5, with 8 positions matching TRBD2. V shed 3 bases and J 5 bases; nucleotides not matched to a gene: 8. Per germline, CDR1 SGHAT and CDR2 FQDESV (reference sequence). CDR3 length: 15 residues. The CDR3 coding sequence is TGTGCCAGCAGCTTTCTCCAGCGGGAGCCCGAGACCCAGTACTTC. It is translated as CASSFLQREPETQYF.

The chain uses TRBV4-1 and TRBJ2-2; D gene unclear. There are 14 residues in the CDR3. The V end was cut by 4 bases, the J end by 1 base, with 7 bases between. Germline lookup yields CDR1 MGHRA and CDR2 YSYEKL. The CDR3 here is CASSLDKNTGELFF. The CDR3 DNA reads TGCGCCAGCAGCCTAGACAAGAACACCGGGGAGCTGTTTTTT.

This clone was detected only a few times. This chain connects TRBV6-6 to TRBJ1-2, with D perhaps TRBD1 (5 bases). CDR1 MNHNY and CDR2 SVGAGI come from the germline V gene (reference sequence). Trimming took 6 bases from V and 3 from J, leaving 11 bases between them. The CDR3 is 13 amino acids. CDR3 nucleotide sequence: TGTGCCAGCAGCGACCCGGGGGACTATGGCTACACCTTC. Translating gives CASSDPGDYGYTF.

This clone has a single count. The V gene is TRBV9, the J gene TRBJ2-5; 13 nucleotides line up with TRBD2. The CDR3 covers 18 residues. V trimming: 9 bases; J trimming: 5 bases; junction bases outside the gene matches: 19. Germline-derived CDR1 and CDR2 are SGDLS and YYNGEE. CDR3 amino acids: CATGPGLAGIRIRETQYF. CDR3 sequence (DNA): TGTGCCACCGGGCCGGGACTAGCGGGGATCAGAATAAGGGAGACCCAGTACTTC.

CDR3 region: CASKGRSFRSTDTQYF. CDR3 bases: TGTGCCAGCAAGGGGAGGTCGTTCCGCAGCACAGATACGCAGTATTTT. The chain is built from TRBV2 and TRBJ2-3; the D gene is possibly TRBD2 (6 bases). CDR3 size: 16 residues. V gave up 7 bases and J gave up 0 bases, with 17 bases separating them. Germline loops: CDR1 SNHLY, CDR2 FYNNEI. Supplemented by reference TRBV2 and TRBJ2-3, the full variable domain reads EPEVTQTPSHQVTQMGQEVILRCVPISNHLYFYWYRQILGQKVEFLVSFYNNEISEKSEIFDDQFSVERPDGSNFTLKIRSTKLEDSAMYFCASKGRSFRSTDTQYFGPGTRLTVL.

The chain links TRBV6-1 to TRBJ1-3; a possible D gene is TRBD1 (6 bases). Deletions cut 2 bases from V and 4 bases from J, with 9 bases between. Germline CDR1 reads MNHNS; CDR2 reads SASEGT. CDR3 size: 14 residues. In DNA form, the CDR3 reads TGTGCCAGCAGTGAAAGGGGGTCCGGAAACACCATATATTTT. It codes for CASSERGSGNTIYF.

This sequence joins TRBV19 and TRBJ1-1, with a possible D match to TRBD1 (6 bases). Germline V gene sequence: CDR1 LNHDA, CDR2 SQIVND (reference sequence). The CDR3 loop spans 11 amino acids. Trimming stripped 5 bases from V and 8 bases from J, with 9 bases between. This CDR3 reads CASSGQGEAFF. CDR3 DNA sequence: TGTGCCAGTAGTGGCCAGGGGGAAGCTTTCTTT.

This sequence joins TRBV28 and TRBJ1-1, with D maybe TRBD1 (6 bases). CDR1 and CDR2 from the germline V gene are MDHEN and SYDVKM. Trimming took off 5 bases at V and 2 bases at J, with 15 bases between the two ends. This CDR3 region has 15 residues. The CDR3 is CASSLRDTSNTEAFF. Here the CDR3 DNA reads TGTGCCAGCAGTCTCCGGGACACCTCTAACACTGAAGCTTTCTTT.

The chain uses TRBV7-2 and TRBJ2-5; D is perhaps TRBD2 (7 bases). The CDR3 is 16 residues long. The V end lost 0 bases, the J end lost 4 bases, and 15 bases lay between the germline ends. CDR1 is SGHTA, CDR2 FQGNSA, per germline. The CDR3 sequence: CASSLARGGAPETQYF. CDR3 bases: TGTGCCAGCAGCTTAGCGAGGGGGGGAGCCCCAGAGACCCAGTACTTC.

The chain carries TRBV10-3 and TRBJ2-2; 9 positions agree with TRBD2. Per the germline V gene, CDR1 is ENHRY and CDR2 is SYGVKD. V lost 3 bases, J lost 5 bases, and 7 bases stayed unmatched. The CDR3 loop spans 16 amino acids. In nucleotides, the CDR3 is TGTGCCATCAGTGACCCCAGCGGGAGGCAAACCGGGGAGCTGTTTTTT. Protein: CAISDPSGRQTGELFF.

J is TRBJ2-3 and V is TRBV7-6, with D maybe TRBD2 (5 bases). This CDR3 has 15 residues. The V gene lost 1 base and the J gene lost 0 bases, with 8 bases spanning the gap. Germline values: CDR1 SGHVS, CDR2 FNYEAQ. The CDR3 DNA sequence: TGTGCCAGCAGCTTAGGTTCGGGAAGCACAGATACGCAGTATTTT. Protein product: CASSLGSGSTDTQYF.

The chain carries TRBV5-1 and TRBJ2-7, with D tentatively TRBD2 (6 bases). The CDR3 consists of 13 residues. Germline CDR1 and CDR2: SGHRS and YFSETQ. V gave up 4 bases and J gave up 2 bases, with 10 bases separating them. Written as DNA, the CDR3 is TGCGCCAGCAGCCTCCGGGGGACCTACGAGCAGTACTTC. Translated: CASSLRGTYEQYF.

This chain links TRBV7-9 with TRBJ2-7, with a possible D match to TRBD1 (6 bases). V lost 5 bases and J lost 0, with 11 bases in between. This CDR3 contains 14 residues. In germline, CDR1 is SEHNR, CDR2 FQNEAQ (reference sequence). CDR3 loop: CASSLWTVSYEQYF. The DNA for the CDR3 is TGTGCCAGCAGCCTCTGGACAGTCTCCTACGAGCAGTACTTC.